These 21 T cell receptor beta chains share one sample of origin, sequenced in a study of T cell changes during pregnancy in multiple sclerosis. Some clones are missing from TCRdb's copy, which holds only in-frame ones; the method was immunoSEQ multiplex PCR. The table lists about 33,000 clones, around 93% of them singletons. Specimen: CD4+ T cells from peripheral blood mononuclear cells, collected in the third trimester of pregnancy. Receptor source: a female donor in good health, enrolled as a control in a pregnancy study.

The CDR3 DNA sequence: TGTGCCAGTAGTCTCCCGATCTACAGCTATGGCTACACCTTC. Residues: CASSLPIYSYGYTF. J is TRBJ1-2 and V is TRBV19; D not certain. Germline lookup yields CDR1 LNHDA and CDR2 SQIVND (reference sequence). This CDR3 is 14 amino acids long. V shed 5 bases and J shed 4 bases, with 14 bases lying between them. Combining the CDR3 with reference TRBV19 and TRBJ1-2 gives the whole variable domain DGGITQSPKYLFRKEGQNVTLSCEQNLNHDAMYWYRQDPGQGLRLIYYSQIVNDFQKGDIAEGYSVSREKKESFPLTVTSAQKNPTAFYLCASSLPIYSYGYTFGSGTRLTVV.

This sequence joins TRBV6-1 and TRBJ1-5; D not resolved. Per germline, CDR1 MNHNS and CDR2 SASEGT. V shed 0 bases and J shed 11 bases, with 11 bases lying between them. This CDR3 contains 13 residues. The DNA of the CDR3 is TGTGCCAGCAGTGAAGCAAGACCCCAGGCCCAGCATTTT. The encoded protein is CASSEARPQAQHF.

J is TRBJ1-3 and V is TRBV7-2; D not resolved. The V gene lost 2 bases and the J gene lost 0 bases, with 17 bases spanning the gap. This CDR3 is 18 amino acids long. Germline lookup yields CDR1 SGHTA and CDR2 FQGNSA. The CDR3 is CASSLRGQEAISGNTIYF. DNA for the CDR3: TGTGCCAGCAGCTTACGCGGGCAGGAAGCGATCTCTGGAAACACCATATATTTT.

The CDR3 spells CAISDFGTGGPNEQFF. Written as DNA, the CDR3 is TGTGCCATCAGTGACTTTGGGACAGGGGGCCCCAATGAGCAGTTCTTC. The V gene is TRBV10-3, the J gene TRBJ2-1, with 12 positions matching TRBD1. The J segment lost 6 bases and the V segment lost 3 bases, leaving 6 bases of the junction unmatched. Per the germline V gene, CDR1 is ENHRY and CDR2 is SYGVKD. The CDR3 extends over 16 amino acids.

The chain uses TRBV2 and TRBJ1-4; 9 nucleotides agree with TRBD1. CDR1 SNHLY and CDR2 FYNNEI come from the germline V gene. The V segment lost 8 bases and the J segment 5 bases; nucleotides outside the gene matches: 6. This CDR3 has 14 amino acids. CDR3 DNA sequence: TGTGCCAGCCGCGGGACAGGGCCGAATGAAAAACTGTTTTTT. As protein: CASRGTGPNEKLFF.

This clone has a single count. The chain employs TRBV7-7 and TRBJ2-1, with TRBD1 as a possible D gene (7 bases). CDR3 length: 14 residues. Trimming stripped 3 bases from V and 5 bases from J, with 11 bases between. Germline V gives CDR1 SSHAT, CDR2 FNYEAQ (reference sequence). CDR3 sequence: CASSLGGQNNEQFF. DNA for the CDR3: TGTGCCAGCAGCTTGGGGGGACAGAACAATGAGCAGTTCTTC.

This chain connects TRBV15 to TRBJ2-1; TRBD2 matches 11 bases. There are 17 residues in the CDR3. Germline CDR1 is LNHNV and CDR2 is YYDKDF (reference sequence). With V trimmed by 0 bases and J by 5 bases, 6 bases remained unmatched. The CDR3 reads CATSRDYLTSGDNEQFF. The CDR3 DNA follows: TGTGCCACCAGCAGAGACTATTTGACTAGCGGGGACAATGAGCAGTTCTTC.

This chain links TRBV5-1 with TRBJ1-2; TRBD1 aligns across 9 bases. In germline, CDR1 is SGHRS, CDR2 YFSETQ. Unmatched junction bases numbered 6, after V lost 4 bases and J lost 5 bases. The CDR3 length is 14 residues. The CDR3 DNA reads as TGCGCCAGCAGCCCCGGACAGGGGAGGTATGGCTACACCTTC. Translated, it gives CASSPGQGRYGYTF.

V and J are TRBV6-1 and TRBJ2-1; D perhaps matches TRBD1 (5 bases). CDR1 and CDR2 (germline): MNHNS, SASEGT. CDR3 size: 16 residues. Trimming removed 2 bases from V and 8 bases from J, with 19 bases in between. CDR3 sequence: CASSEPTQGRLDEQFF. CDR3 DNA: TGTGCCAGCAGTGAACCCACCCAGGGTCGGTTGGATGAGCAGTTCTTC.

The rearrangement joins TRBV9 to TRBJ2-7; D may be TRBD2 (5 bases). The CDR3 consists of 13 residues. Per the germline V gene, CDR1 is SGDLS and CDR2 is YYNGEE. The V end lost 3 bases, the J end lost 6 bases, and 13 bases lay between the germline ends. In DNA form, the CDR3 reads TGTGCCAGCAGCGCCGACCGGGGTACCGAGCAGTACTTC. Translated, it gives CASSADRGTEQYF.

This chain connects TRBV27 to TRBJ2-3; TRBD2 might be the D (5 bases). Germline values: CDR1 MNHEY, CDR2 SMNVEV (reference sequence). The CDR3 has 17 residues. V was clipped by 5 bases and J by 0 bases, with 18 bases between them. The CDR3 sequence: CASSPAGVALSTDTQYF. The CDR3 DNA reads TGTGCCAGCAGTCCCGCCGGGGTCGCCTTAAGCACAGATACGCAGTATTTT.

The gene calls are TRBV7-9 and TRBJ2-3, with a tentative D call TRBD1 (6 bases). CDR1 and CDR2 (germline): SEHNR, FQNEAQ (reference sequence). V dropped 2 bases and J dropped 0 bases, with 15 bases sitting between them. The CDR3 is 17 amino acids. The CDR3 DNA follows: TGTGCCAGCAGCTTAACCCCTACGGGACACAGCACAGATACGCAGTATTTT. This codes for CASSLTPTGHSTDTQYF.

The gene calls are TRBV7-9 and TRBJ1-4; no definite D call. V was cut by 5 bases and J by 8 bases, with 12 bases left in between. CDR3 length: 13 amino acids. Germline V gives CDR1 SEHNR, CDR2 FQNEAQ (reference sequence). For the CDR3, the DNA is TGTGCCAGCAGCCGGGTGGGTGAAGAAAAACTGTTTTTT. Residues: CASSRVGEEKLFF.

The rearrangement uses TRBV7-2 and TRBJ1-5, with D possibly matching TRBD1 (6 bases). Germline-derived CDR1 and CDR2 are SGHTA and FQGNSA. Trimming left V 4 bases short and J 3 bases short, with 13 bases between. This CDR3 is built from 15 residues. CDR3 sequence (DNA): TGTGCCAGCAGCTGGGCCCTGGGGGCCAATCAGCCCCAGCATTTT. Its protein is CASSWALGANQPQHF. Full variable domain (remainder filled in from reference TRBV7-2 and TRBJ1-5): GAGVSQSPSNKVTEKGKDVELRCDPISGHTALYWYRQSLGQGLEFLIYFQGNSAPDKSGLPSDRFSAERTGGSVSTLTIQRTQQEDSAVYLCASSWALGANQPQHFGDGTRLSIL.

This chain uses TRBV9 with TRBJ1-3; D not certain. Trimming removed 0 bases at V and 0 bases at J, with 7 bases between. Germline V gene data show CDR1 as SGDLS and CDR2 as YYNGEE. CDR3 size: 15 residues. CDR3 loop: CASSVERSSGNTIYF. The CDR3 nucleotides are TGTGCCAGCAGCGTAGAGAGGAGCTCTGGAAACACCATATATTTT. The variable domain in full, completed from reference TRBV9 and TRBJ1-3, reads DSGVTQTPKHLITATGQRVTLRCSPRSGDLSVYWYQQSLDQGLQFLIQYYNGEERAKGNILERFSAQQFPDLHSELNLSSLELGDSALYFCASSVERSSGNTIYFGEGSWLTVV.

The V and J genes are TRBV2 and TRBJ1-2; 7 bases agree with TRBD1. The CDR3 is made up of 15 amino acids. J gave up 2 bases and V 11 bases, and 14 bases lay outside the gene matches. Germline assignment: CDR1 SNHLY and CDR2 FYNNEI. The DNA of the CDR3 is TGTGCCTGCAAGGACAGGCTGGGCACAAACTATGGCTACACCTTC. It codes for CACKDRLGTNYGYTF.

V and J are TRBV7-9 and TRBJ2-4; tentatively, D is TRBD2 (6 bases). V was clipped by 5 bases and J by 5 bases, with 10 bases between them. Germline V gene lookup returns CDR1 SEHNR and CDR2 FQNEAQ (reference sequence). The CDR3 has 13 amino acids. The CDR3: CASSPGLQNIQYF. The CDR3 coding sequence is TGTGCCAGCAGCCCGGGACTCCAAAACATTCAGTACTTC.

The sample holds one count of this clone. The V gene is TRBV19, the J gene TRBJ2-5, with D unresolved. V gave up 6 bases and J gave up 0 bases, with 8 bases separating them. This CDR3 has 13 amino acids. The V gene's germline CDR1 is LNHDA and CDR2 SQIVND (reference sequence). The CDR3 is CASSPGDQETQYF. The DNA of the CDR3 is TGTGCCAGTAGCCCCGGAGACCAAGAGACCCAGTACTTC.

This clone was detected once. This rearrangement joins TRBV4-3 to TRBJ2-5; no clear D. CDR3 length: 14 amino acids. CDR1 LGHNA and CDR2 YSLEER come from the germline V gene. Trimming shortened V by 0 bases and J by 4 bases, and 9 bases separated the two germline ends. In nucleotides, the CDR3 is TGCGCCAGCAGCCAAGATTTGGAGAGAGAGACCCAGTACTTC. Translation: CASSQDLERETQYF.

The rearrangement uses TRBV19 and TRBJ2-1; 9 bases align to TRBD2. The V and J ends lost 6 bases and 5 bases, in that order; junction bases with no gene match: 8. This CDR3 is 15 amino acids long. CDR1 and CDR2 (germline): LNHDA, SQIVND (reference sequence). CDR3 nucleotide sequence: TGTGCCAGTAGCCGTCTAGCGGGACTAAACAATGAGCAGTTCTTC. Protein sequence: CASSRLAGLNNEQFF.

The rearrangement uses TRBV7-9 and TRBJ2-7; TRBD1 matches 8 bases. J was trimmed by 3 bases and V by 4 bases; bases with no gene match: 17. This CDR3 has 18 amino acids. Germline V gene data show CDR1 as SEHNR and CDR2 as FQNEAQ (reference sequence). The CDR3 loop is CASSSSAGFHRGNYEQYF. CDR3 bases: TGTGCCAGCAGCTCCTCGGCGGGGTTTCACAGGGGGAACTACGAGCAGTACTTC. The full variable domain, in which reference TRBV7-9 and TRBJ2-7 provide the parts outside the CDR3, is DTGVSQNPRHKITKRGQNVTFRCDPISEHNRLYWYRQTLGQGPEFLTYFQNEAQLEKSRLLSDRFSAERPKGSFSTLEIQRTEQGDSAMYLCASSSSAGFHRGNYEQYFGPGTRLTVT.